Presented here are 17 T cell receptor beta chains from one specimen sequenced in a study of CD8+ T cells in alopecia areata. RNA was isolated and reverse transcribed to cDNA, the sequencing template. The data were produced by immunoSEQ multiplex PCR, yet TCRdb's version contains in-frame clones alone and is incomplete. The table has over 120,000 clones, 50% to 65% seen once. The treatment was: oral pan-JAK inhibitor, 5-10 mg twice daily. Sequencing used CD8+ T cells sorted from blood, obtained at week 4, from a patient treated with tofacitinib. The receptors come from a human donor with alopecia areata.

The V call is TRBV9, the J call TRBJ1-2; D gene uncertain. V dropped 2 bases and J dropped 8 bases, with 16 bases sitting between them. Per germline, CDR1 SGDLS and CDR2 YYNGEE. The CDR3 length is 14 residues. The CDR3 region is CASSVDNPPGGYTF. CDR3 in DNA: TGTGCCAGCAGCGTCGACAACCCTCCGGGAGGCTACACCTTC.

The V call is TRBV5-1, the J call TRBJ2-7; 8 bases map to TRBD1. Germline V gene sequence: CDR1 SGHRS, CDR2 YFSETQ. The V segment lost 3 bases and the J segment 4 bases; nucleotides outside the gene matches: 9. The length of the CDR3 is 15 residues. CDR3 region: CASSWTGTGEYEQYF. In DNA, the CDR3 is TGCGCCAGCAGCTGGACCGGGACAGGCGAGTACGAGCAGTACTTC.

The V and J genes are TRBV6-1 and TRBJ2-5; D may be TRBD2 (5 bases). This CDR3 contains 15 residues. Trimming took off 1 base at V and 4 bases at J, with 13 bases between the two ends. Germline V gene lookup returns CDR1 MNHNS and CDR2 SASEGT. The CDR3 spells CASSEGESLGETQYF. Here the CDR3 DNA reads TGTGCCAGCAGTGAAGGGGAGTCGCTGGGAGAGACCCAGTACTTC.

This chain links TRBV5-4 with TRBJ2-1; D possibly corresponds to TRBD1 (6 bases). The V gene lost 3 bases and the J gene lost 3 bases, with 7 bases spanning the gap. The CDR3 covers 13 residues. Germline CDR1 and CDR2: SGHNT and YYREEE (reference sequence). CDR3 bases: TGTGCCAGCAGCTCGGGACACTACAATGAGCAGTTCTTC. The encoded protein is CASSSGHYNEQFF.

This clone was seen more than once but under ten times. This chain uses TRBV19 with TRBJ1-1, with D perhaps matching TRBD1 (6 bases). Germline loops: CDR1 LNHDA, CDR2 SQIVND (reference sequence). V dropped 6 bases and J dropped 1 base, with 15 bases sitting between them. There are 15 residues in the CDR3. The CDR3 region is CASSDWTETNTEAFF. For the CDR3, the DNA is TGTGCCAGTAGCGACTGGACAGAGACGAACACTGAAGCTTTCTTT.

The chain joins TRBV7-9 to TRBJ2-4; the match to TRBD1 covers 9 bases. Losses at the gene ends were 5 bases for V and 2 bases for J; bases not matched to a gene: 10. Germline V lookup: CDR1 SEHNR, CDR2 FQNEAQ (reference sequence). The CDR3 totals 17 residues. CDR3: CASSPRPGTGSKNIQYF. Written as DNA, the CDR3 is TGTGCCAGCAGCCCACGCCCCGGGACAGGGTCCAAAAACATTCAGTACTTC.

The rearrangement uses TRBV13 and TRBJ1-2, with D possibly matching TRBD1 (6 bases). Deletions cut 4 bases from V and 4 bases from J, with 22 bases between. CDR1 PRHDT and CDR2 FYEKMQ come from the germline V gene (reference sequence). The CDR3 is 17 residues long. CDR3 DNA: TGTGCCAGCAGCTCAAGAGGTGGTCAGGGGACCCGCTATGGCTACACCTTC. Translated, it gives CASSSRGGQGTRYGYTF.

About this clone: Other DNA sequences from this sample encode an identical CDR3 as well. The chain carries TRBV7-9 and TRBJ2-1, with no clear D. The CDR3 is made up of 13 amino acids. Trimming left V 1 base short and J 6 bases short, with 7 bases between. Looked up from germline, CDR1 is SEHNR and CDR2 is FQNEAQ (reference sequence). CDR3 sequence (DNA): TGTGCCAGCAGCTTAGTGGGCGGCAATGAGCAGTTCTTC. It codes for CASSLVGGNEQFF.

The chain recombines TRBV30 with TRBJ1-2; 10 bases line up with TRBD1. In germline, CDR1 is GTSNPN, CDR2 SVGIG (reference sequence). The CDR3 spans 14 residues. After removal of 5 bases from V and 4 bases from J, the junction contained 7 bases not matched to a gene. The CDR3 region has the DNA TGTGCCTGGGGGAGACAGGGGGCCCCCTATGGCTACACCTTC. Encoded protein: CAWGRQGAPYGYTF. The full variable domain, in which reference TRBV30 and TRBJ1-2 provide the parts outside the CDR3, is SQTIHQWPATLVQPVGSPLSLECTVEGTSNPNLYWYRQAAGRGLQLLFYSVGIGQISSEVPQNLSASRPQDRQFILSSKKLLLSDSGFYLCAWGRQGAPYGYTFGSGTRLTVV.

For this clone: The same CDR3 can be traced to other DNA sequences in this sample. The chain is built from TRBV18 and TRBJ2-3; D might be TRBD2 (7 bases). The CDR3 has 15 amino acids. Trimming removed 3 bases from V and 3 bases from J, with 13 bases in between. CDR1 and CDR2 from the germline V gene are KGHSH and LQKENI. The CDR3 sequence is CASSPLAGATDTQYF. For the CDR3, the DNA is TGTGCCAGCTCACCTCTTGCGGGGGCGACAGATACGCAGTATTTT.

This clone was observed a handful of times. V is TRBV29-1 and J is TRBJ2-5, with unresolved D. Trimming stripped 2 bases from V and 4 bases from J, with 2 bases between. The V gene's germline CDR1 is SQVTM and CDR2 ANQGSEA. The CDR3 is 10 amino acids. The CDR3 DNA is TGCAGCGTTGAACGAGAGACCCAGTACTTC. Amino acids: CSVERETQYF.

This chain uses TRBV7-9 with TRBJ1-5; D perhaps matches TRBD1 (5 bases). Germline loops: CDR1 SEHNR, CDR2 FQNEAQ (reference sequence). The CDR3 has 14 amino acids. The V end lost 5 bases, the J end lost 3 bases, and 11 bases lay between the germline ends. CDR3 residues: CASSPQGYNQPQHF. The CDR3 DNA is TGTGCCAGCAGCCCTCAGGGTTACAATCAGCCCCAGCATTTT.

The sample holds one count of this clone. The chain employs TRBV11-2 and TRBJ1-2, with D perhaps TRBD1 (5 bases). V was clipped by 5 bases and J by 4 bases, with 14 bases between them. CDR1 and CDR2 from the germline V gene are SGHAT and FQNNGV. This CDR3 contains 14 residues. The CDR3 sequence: CASSPRAGRYGYTF. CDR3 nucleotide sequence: TGTGCCAGCAGCCCCCGGGCGGGACGCTATGGCTACACCTTC.

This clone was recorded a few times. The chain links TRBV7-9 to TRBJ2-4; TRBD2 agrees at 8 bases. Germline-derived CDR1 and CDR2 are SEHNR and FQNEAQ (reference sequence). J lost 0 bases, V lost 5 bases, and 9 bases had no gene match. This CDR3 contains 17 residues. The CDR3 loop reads CASSRKRGFLAKNIQYF. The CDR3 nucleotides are TGTGCCAGCAGCCGGAAGCGGGGGTTTCTAGCCAAAAACATTCAGTACTTC.

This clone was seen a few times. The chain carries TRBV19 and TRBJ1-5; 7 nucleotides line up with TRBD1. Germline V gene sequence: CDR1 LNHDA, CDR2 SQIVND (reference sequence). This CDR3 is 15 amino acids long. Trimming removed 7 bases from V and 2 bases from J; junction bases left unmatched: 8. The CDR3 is CASTIDREGNQPQHF. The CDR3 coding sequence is TGTGCCAGTACCATAGACAGGGAGGGCAATCAGCCCCAGCATTTT. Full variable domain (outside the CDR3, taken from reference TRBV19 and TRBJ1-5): DGGITQSPKYLFRKEGQNVTLSCEQNLNHDAMYWYRQDPGQGLRLIYYSQIVNDFQKGDIAEGYSVSREKKESFPLTVTSAQKNPTAFYLCASTIDREGNQPQHFGDGTRLSIL.

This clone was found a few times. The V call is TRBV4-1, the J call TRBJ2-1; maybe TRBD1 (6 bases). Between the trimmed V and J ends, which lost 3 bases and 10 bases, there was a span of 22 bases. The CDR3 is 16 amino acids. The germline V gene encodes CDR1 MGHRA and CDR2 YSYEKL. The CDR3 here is CASSHPPGLSGEEQFF. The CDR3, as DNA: TGCGCCAGCAGCCATCCCCCCGGGCTATCAGGGGAGGAGCAGTTCTTC.

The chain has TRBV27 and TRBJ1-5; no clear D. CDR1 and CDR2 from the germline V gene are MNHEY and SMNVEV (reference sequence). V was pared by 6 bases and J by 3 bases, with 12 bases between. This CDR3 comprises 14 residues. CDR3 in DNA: TGTGCCAGCAGCCCCTGGCACCCCAATCAGCCCCAGCATTTT. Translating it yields CASSPWHPNQPQHF.